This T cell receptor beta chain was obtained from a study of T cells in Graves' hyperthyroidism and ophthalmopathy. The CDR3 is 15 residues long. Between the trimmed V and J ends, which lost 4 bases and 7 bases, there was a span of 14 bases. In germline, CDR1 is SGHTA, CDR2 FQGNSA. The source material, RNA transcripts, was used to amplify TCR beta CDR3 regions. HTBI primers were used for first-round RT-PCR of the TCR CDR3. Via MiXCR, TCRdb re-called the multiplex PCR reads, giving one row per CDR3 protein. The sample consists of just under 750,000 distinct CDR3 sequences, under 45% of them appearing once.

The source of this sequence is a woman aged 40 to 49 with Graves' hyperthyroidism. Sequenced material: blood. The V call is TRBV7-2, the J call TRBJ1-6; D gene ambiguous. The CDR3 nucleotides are TGTGCCAGCAGCTCCGCGTGGAAAGAGAATTCACCCCTCCACTTT. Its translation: CASSSAWKENSPLHF.